Listed here is a single T cell receptor (beta chain). The antigen it recognizes is unknown. No clone much larger than this one lies a single base away; base qualities are absent. The collaborating institutions used their own protocols to collect whole blood in K2EDTA tubes. For TCRbeta analysis, collaborators shipped samples in one of three forms: frozen whole blood, isolated PBMCs, or DNA extracted from either of those sample types. The sample belongs to a study of blood T cell repertoires in COVID-19 (TCRdb year 2020). With respect to the entire study: The collaborator samples originated in the United States, Italy and Spain and spanned the acute and convalescent phases of COVID-19. The samples were drawn from the first 160 participants of the ongoing ImmuneRACE study and from about 1,200 subjects provided by 6 global collaborators. Where available, HLA class I and class II types were obtained from metadata supplied by the sample provider rather than from assay-based typing. A freely available public database, intended as a resource for researchers studying the immune response to SARS-CoV-2, is where the repertoires were released. The prospective study material was composed of cDNA or gDNA derived from T cells, B-cell-depleted T cells, or PBMCs. Deeply sampled blood TCRbeta repertoires from subjects exposed to, actively infected with, or recovered from COVID-19 were included in the dataset. The sample metadata nearly always contained a de-identified subject ID, COVID-19 status, age in years and sex. Broad study findings and their caveats: The quantity of clinical and demographic metadata differed by source and by participant and was supplied without curation.

TCRbeta CDR3 regions were amplified from genomic DNA using the immunoSEQ Assay, a bias-controlled multiplex PCR. Under the source paper's analysis protocol: Nucleated cell counts per sample were estimated from amplification of reference gene primers within the assay. To quantify the absolute abundance of each unique TCRbeta CDR3 rearrangement, sequence reads were collapsed and filtered. Productive Simpson clonality was computed per sample as the square root of Simpson's diversity index over productive rearrangements. Not all clones reach the TCRdb copy of this immuneACCESS table, which keeps in-frame sequences only. Checked studies attribute under half of the gap to unresolved V genes and leave the rest unexplained. That table supplies the V and J calls and clone size; D and trimming were determined from the DNA. The sample table lists tens of thousands of clones, 65% to 80% of them with a count of one. The leading ten clones occupy about 3.3% of the sample.

Its CDR3 holds 12 amino acids, cysteine through phenylalanine. Only the CDR3 portion is preserved as DNA: 36 bases, with reading frame beginning at the first base. Trimming leaves V shorter by 5 bases and J shorter by 3 bases, with the junction holding 2 bases beyond the gene matches. Per the germline V gene, SGHRS is the CDR1 and YFSETQ is the CDR2. Sequencing was carried out using peripheral blood. The receptor chain draws on TRBV5-1 and TRBJ2-7; 7 nucleotides in the junction match TRBD2. The sequence came from a man aged 60 to 75 with acute or convalescent COVID-19. The CDR3 sequence is CASRRDYYEQYF. Here is the DNA: TGCGCCAGCAGACGGGACTACTACGAGCAGTACTTC.